These 17 T cell receptor beta chains originate from one sample sequenced in a study of monozygotic twins with inflammatory bowel disease. TCRdb reprocessed the 5' RACE reads; each CDR3 protein has one entry and no DNA is given. The sample table includes 420,000 or so distinct CDR3 sequences. The specimen sequenced was blood. These receptors were taken from a human donor with ulcerative colitis or Crohn's disease, or a healthy co-twin of an affected twin (not recorded which).

The chain is built from TRBV18 and TRBJ2-1; the TRBD2 assignment by TCRdb is unverifiable without DNA. From germline, CDR1 is KGHSH and CDR2 LQKENI. The CDR3 spans 13 residues. The CDR3 is CASSQSGANEQFF.

The rearrangement links TRBV3-1 to TRBJ1-2; as DNA is missing, the TRBD1 call by TCRdb cannot be tested. From germline, CDR1 is LGHDT and CDR2 YNNKEL (reference sequence). The length of the CDR3 is 13 residues. CDR3: CASSLWNTPGYTF.

The V and J genes are TRBV18 and TRBJ2-3. The CDR3 is 16 amino acids. CDR1 and CDR2 from the germline V gene are KGHSH and LQKENI. CDR3 loop: CASSSSAGGGTDTQYF.

This sequence joins TRBV14 and TRBJ2-3; the D call from TCRdb, TRBD2, cannot be confirmed without DNA. This CDR3 comprises 13 residues. CDR1 and CDR2 (germline): SGHDN, FVKESK. CDR3: CASSQELAGARDF.

The chain uses TRBV25-1 and TRBJ2-1; TCRdb's assignment of TRBD1 cannot be checked, as there is no DNA. This CDR3 region has 16 residues. Germline loops: CDR1 MGHDK, CDR2 SYGVNS. CDR3 sequence: CASSGSEGGPYNEQFF.

The chain carries TRBV6-1 and TRBJ2-6. Germline CDR1 is MNHNS and CDR2 is SASEGT. This CDR3 is 15 amino acids long. CDR3 residues: CASSKQGSGANVLTF.

CDR3 protein: CASIRQGAGANVLTF. The V call is TRBV6-2 or TRBV6-3, the J call TRBJ2-6; the D call of TRBD1 rests on TCRdb alone, since no DNA is present to check it. CDR1 and CDR2 (germline): MNHEY, SVGEGT. This CDR3 comprises 15 residues.

The chain links TRBV5-1 to TRBJ2-5; absent DNA, TCRdb's TRBD2 call cannot be checked. Germline V gives CDR1 SGHRS, CDR2 YFSETQ. The CDR3 has 16 residues. The CDR3 protein is CASSYNIWGLGETQYF.

The CDR3 spells CASSLRDTGELFF. The genes are TRBV5-1 and TRBJ2-2. The CDR3 runs 13 residues. The germline V gene has CDR1 SGHRS and CDR2 YFSETQ.

J is TRBJ2-1 and V is TRBV3-1. CDR3 length: 15 amino acids. In germline, CDR1 is LGHDT, CDR2 YNNKEL (reference sequence). CDR3 loop: CASSQAAETDNEQFF.

The chain recombines TRBV18 with TRBJ2-7; TCRdb lists TRBD2, though no DNA is available to test this call. In germline, CDR1 is KGHSH, CDR2 LQKENI. This CDR3 has 14 amino acids. This CDR3 is CASSPGGPQYEQYF.

The chain joins TRBV7-2 to TRBJ2-6; TCRdb reports TRBD1, a call that lacks DNA to check it against. The germline V gene has CDR1 SGHTA and CDR2 FQGNSA. The CDR3 is made up of 18 amino acids. CDR3 residues: CASRFGLQGSSGANVLTF. The full variable domain, its missing parts supplied by reference TRBV7-2 and TRBJ2-6, is GAGVSQSPSNKVTEKGKDVELRCDPISGHTALYWYRQSLGQGLEFLIYFQGNSAPDKSGLPSDRFSAERTGGSVSTLTIQRTQQEDSAVYLCASRFGLQGSSGANVLTFGAGSRLTVL.

This rearrangement joins TRBV12-3 or TRBV12-4 to TRBJ2-3; the D gene TCRdb calls, TRBD2, cannot be checked with no DNA. This CDR3 is 17 amino acids long. This chain's CDR3 is CASSLKTSGSSTDTQYF.

V usage is TRBV20-1 and J usage is TRBJ1-5; TCRdb's D call, TRBD1, is unchecked because there is no DNA. This CDR3 has 16 residues. Germline lookup yields CDR1 DFQATT and CDR2 SNEGSKA (reference sequence). CDR3 sequence reads: CSAKGWGGGLNQPQHF.

V is TRBV20-1 and J is TRBJ2-7; TCRdb lists TRBD1, though no DNA is available to test this call. Germline CDR1 and CDR2: DFQATT and SNEGSKA (reference sequence). This CDR3 comprises 16 residues. CDR3 residues: CSASSIPGQGNYEQYF.

V and J are TRBV6-1 and TRBJ1-5; no DNA is available, so the TRBD1 call from TCRdb remains unchecked. The CDR3 consists of 14 residues. Germline V gene data show CDR1 as MNHNS and CDR2 as SASEGT. CDR3 amino acids: CASSKQGGNQPQHF.

The CDR3 sequence is CSVEGEGGYEQYF. This chain connects TRBV29-1 to TRBJ2-7; TCRdb gives TRBD1 as the D gene, but with no DNA this cannot be confirmed. The germline CDR1 and CDR2 sequences are SQVTM and ANQGSEA. This CDR3 is 13 amino acids long.